The source of this T cell receptor beta chain is a study of blood T cells in healthy people across ages. Regarding the study as a whole: From one million sequenced T cells, diversity estimates were lower bounds.

Every participating donor contributed about 10 milliliters of peripheral blood through a draw. The CDR3 covers 15 residues. Trimming shortened V by 3 bases and J by 0 bases, and 6 bases separated the two germline ends. Looked up from germline, CDR1 is SGHTA and CDR2 is FQGNSA. A second about 6 to 11 cycle PCR used barcoded and J-beta primers. TCRdb re-analysed the 5' RACE reads in MiXCR, keeping a single row per CDR3 protein. The table has hundreds of thousands of distinct CDR3 sequences, approximately 21% seen once. At least ten counts were recorded for this clonotype. Its target is not known. The TCR was taken from a man in his 70s in good health. The rearrangement joins TRBV7-2 to TRBJ2-6; D uncertain. Sequenced sample: blood. The DNA for the CDR3 is TGTGCCAGCAGCTTCTCCGGCTCTGGGGCCAACGTCCTGACTTTC. This encodes CASSFSGSGANVLTF.